The sequence of this T cell receptor (beta chain) was determined in a study of blood T cell repertoires in COVID-19. The method was immunoSEQ multiplex PCR; TCRdb's version includes in-frame clones alone and lacks a portion of them. The sample records 200,000 to 250,000 clones, around 86% being singletons. The V segment lost 7 bases and the J segment 4 bases; nucleotides outside the gene matches: 10. CDR1 is SGHRS and CDR2 is YFSETQ in the germline V gene. CDR3 length equals 15 residues. The receptor was isolated from a woman between 40 and 55 years old with acute COVID-19. The V call is TRBV5-1, the J call TRBJ1-1, with 10 nucleotides matching TRBD1. Sequenced input: PBMCs or T cells enriched from blood (not recorded which). CDR3 protein: CASFSRDRGGTEAFF. CDR3 nucleotides: TGCGCCAGCTTCTCCAGGGACAGGGGTGGCACTGAAGCTTTCTTT.